This T cell receptor beta chain is drawn from a study of blood T cell repertoires in COVID-19. Sequencing was performed with immunoSEQ multiplex PCR; in TCRdb, only in-frame clones are kept and a portion is missing. The data show over 250,000 clones, around 88% seen once. V shed 5 bases and J 5 bases; nucleotides not matched to a gene: 8. Germline values: CDR1 MNHEY, CDR2 SVGAGI. This CDR3 spans 15 amino acids. V and J are TRBV6-5 and TRBJ1-5; 8 bases fit TRBD1. The specimen sequenced was peripheral blood. This clonotype was obtained from a woman aged 70-85 years with COVID-19, enrolled during active disease. CDR3 sequence: CASSRFTGGDQPQHF. CDR3 sequence (DNA): TGTGCCAGCAGTCGCTTTACAGGGGGAGATCAGCCCCAGCATTTT.